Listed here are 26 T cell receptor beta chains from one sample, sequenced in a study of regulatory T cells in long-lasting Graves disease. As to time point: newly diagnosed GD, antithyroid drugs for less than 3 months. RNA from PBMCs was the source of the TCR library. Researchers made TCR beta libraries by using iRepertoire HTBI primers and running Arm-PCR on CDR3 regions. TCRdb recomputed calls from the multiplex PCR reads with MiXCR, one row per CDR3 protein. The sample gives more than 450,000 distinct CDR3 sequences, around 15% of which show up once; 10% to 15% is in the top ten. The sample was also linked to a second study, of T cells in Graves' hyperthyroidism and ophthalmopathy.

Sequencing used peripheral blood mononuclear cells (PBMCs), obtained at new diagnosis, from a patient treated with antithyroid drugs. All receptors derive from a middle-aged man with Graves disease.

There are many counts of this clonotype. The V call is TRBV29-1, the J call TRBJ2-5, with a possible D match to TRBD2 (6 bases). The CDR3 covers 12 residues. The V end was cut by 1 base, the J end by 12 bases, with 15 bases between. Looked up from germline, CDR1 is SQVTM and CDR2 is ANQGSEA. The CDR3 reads CSVEVGGTSKYF. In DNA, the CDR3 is TGCAGCGTTGAAGTAGGAGGGACTTCCAAGTACTTC.

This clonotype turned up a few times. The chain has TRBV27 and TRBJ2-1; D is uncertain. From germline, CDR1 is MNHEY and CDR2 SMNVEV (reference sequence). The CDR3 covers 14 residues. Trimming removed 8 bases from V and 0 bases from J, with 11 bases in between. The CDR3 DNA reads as TGTGCCAGCTGCTTTTCTAGCTCCTACAATGAGCAGTTCTTC. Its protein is CASCFSSSYNEQFF.

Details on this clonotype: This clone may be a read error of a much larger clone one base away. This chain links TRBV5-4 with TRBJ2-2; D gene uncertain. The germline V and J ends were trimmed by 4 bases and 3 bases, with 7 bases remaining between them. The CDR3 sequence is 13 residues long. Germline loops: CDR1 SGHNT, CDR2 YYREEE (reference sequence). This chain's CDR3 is CASSGVDTGELFF. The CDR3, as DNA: TGTGCCAGCAGCGGGGTGGACACCGGGGAGCTGTTTTTT.

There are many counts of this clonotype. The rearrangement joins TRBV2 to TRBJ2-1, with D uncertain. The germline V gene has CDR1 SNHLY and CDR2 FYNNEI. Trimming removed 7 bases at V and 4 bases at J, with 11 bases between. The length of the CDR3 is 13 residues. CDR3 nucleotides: TGTGCCAGCATGACGACTGATTACAATGAGCAGTTCTTC. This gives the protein CASMTTDYNEQFF.

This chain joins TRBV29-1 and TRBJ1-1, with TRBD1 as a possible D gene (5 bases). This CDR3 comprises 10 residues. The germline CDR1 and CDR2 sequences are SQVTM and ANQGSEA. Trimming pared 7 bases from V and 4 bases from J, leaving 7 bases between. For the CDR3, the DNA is TGCAGCGCGGGGCTCACTGAAGCTTTCTTT. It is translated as CSAGLTEAFF.

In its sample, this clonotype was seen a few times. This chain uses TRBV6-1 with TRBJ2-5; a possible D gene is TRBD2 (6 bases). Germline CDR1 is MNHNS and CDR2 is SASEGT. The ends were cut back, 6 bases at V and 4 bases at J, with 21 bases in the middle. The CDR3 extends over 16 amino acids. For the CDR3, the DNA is TGTGCCAGCAGCCCTGGGGAGCGGGCAGAAGGAGAGACCCAGTACTTC. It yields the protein CASSPGERAEGETQYF.

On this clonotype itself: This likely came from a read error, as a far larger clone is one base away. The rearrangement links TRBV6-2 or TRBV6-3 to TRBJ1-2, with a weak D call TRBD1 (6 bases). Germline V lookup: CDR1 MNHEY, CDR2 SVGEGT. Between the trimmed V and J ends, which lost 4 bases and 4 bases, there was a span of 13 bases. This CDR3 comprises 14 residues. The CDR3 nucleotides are TGTGCCAGCAGTTTAATGGGGGCAGGCTATGGCTACACCTTC. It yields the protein CASSLMGAGYGYTF.

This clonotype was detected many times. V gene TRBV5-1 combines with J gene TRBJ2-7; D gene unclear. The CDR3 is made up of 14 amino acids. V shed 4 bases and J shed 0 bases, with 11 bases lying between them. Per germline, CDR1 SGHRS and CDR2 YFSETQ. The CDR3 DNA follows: TGCGCCAGCAGCATGGACGCCCACTCCTACGAGCAGTACTTC. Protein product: CASSMDAHSYEQYF.

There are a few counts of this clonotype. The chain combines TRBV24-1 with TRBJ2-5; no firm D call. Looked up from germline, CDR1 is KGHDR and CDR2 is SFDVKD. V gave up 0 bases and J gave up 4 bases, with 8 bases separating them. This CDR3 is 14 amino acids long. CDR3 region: CATSDLSPAETQYF. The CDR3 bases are TGTGCCACCAGTGATTTGAGTCCGGCAGAGACCCAGTACTTC.

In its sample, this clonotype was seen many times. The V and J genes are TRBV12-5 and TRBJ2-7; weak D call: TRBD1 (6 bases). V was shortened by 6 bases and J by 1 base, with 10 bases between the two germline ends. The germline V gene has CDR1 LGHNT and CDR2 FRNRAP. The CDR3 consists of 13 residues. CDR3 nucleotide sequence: TGTGCTAGTGGACCTGGACAGTCCTACGAGCAGTACTTC. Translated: CASGPGQSYEQYF.

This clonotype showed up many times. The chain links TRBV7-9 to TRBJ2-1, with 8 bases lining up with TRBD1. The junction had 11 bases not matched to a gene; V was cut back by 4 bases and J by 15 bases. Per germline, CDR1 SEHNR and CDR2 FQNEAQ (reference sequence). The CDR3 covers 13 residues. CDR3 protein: CASSSGTGVMAFF. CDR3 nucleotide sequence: TGTGCCAGCAGCTCCGGGACAGGAGTCATGGCGTTCTTC.

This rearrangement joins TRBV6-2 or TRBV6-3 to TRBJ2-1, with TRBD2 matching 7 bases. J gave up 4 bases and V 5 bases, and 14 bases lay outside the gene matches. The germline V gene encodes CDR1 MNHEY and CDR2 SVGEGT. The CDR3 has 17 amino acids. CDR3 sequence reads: CASSELLAEAPYNEQFF. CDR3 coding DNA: TGTGCCAGCAGTGAACTGCTAGCGGAGGCCCCTTACAATGAGCAGTTCTTC.

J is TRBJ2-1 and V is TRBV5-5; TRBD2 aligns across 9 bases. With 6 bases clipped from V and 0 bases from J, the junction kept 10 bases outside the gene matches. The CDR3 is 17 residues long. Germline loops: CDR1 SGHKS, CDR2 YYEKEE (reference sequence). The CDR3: CASTRTSETPSYNEQFF. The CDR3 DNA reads TGTGCCAGCACCCGGACTAGCGAGACCCCCTCCTACAATGAGCAGTTCTTC.

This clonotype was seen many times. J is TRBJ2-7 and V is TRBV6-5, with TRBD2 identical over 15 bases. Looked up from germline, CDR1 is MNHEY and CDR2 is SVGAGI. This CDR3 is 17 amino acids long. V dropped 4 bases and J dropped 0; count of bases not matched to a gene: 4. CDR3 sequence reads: CASSFGTSGRSSYEQYF. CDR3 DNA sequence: TGTGCCAGCAGTTTCGGGACTAGCGGGAGGAGCTCCTACGAGCAGTACTTC.

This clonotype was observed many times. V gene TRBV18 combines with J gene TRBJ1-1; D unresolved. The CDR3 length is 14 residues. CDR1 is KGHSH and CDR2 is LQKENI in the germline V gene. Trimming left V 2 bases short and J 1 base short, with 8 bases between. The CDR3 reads CASSPSYANTEAFF. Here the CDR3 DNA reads TGTGCCAGCTCACCATCTTACGCGAACACTGAAGCTTTCTTT.

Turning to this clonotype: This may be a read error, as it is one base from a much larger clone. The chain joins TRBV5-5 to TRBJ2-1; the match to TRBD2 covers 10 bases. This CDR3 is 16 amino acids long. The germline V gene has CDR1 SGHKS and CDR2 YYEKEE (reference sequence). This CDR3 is CVSSLGLAISYNEQFF. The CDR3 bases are TGTGTCAGCAGCTTGGGACTAGCGATCTCCTACAATGAGCAGTTCTTC.

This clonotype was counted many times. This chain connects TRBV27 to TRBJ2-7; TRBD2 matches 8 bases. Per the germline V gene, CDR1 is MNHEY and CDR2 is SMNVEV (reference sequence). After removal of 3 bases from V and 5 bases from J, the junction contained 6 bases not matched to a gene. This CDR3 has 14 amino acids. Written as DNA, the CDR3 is TGTGCCAGCAGTTTCGGAGCGGGAGAAAACGAGCAGTACTTC. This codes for CASSFGAGENEQYF.

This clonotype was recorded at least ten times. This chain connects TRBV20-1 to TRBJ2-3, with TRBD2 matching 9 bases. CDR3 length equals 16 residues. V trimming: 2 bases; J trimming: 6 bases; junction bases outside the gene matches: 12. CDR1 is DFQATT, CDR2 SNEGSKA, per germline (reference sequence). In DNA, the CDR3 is TGCAGTGCTAGAAAAGAACGGAGCGGGGGGATGGATACGCAGTATTTT. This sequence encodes CSARKERSGGMDTQYF.

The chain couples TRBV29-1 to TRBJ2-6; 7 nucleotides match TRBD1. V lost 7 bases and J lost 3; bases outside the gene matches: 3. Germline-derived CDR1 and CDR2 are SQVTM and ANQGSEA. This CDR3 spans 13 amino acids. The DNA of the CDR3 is TGCAGCGCCACAGGGGTTGGGGCCAACGTCCTGACTTTC. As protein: CSATGVGANVLTF.

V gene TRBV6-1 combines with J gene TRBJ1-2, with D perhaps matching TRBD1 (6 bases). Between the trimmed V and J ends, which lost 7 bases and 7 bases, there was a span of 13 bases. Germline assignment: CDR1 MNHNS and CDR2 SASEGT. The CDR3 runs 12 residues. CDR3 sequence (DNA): TGTGCCAGCAATTTCAGGGGCGGTGGCTACACCTTC. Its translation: CASNFRGGGYTF.

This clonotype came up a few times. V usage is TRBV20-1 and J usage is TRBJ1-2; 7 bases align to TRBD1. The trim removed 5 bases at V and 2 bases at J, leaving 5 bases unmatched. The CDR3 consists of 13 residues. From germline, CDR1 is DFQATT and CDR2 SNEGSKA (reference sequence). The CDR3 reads CSAQQGLNYGYTF. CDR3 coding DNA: TGCAGTGCTCAACAGGGGTTGAACTATGGCTACACCTTC.

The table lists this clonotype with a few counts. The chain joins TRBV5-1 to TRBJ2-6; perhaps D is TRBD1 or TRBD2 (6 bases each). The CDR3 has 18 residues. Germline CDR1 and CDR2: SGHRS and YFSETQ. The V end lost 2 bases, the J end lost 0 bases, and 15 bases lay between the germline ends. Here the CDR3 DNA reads TGCGCCAGCAGCTTCCCACGGGGGCGCCTCTCTGGGGCCAACGTCCTGACTTTC. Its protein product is CASSFPRGRLSGANVLTF. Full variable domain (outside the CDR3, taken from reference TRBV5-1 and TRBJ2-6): KAGVTQTPRYLIKTRGQQVTLSCSPISGHRSVSWYQQTPGQGLQFLFEYFSETQRNKGNFPGRFSGRQFSNSRSEMNVSTLELGDSALYLCASSFPRGRLSGANVLTFGAGSRLTVL.

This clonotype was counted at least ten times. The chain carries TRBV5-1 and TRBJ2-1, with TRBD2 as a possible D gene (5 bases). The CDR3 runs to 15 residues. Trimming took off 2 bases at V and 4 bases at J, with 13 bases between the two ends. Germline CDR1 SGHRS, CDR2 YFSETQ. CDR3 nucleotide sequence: TGCGCCAGCAGCTTTGGAAGCGGAGTATACAATGAGCAGTTCTTC. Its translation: CASSFGSGVYNEQFF.

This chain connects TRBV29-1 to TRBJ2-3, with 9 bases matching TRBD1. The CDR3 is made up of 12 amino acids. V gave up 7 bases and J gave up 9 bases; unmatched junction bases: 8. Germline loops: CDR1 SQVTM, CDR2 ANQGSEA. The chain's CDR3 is CSEGQGRETQYF. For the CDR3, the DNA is TGCAGCGAAGGACAGGGGAGAGAAACGCAGTATTTT.

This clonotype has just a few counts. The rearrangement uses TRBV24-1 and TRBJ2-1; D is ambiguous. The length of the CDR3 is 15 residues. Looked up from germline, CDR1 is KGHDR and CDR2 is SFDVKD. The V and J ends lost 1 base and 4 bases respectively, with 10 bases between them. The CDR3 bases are TGTGCCACCAGTGATTTTTCGGCAAAATACAATGAGCAGTTCTTC. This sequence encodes CATSDFSAKYNEQFF.

CDR3 DNA sequence: TGTGCCATCAGTGAGTCAGGGACCAATCAGCCCCAGCATTTT. It encodes CAISESGTNQPQHF. The genes are TRBV10-3 and TRBJ1-5, with D possibly being TRBD1 (5 bases). CDR1 ENHRY and CDR2 SYGVKD come from the germline V gene. The CDR3 consists of 14 residues. Between the trimmed V and J ends, which lost 0 bases and 3 bases, there was a span of 6 bases.